Below, one T cell receptor (beta chain) is given with its context. Antigen unknown. TCRdb itself ran the 5' RACE reads through MiXCR, one entry per CDR3 protein. This table holds around 670,000 distinct CDR3 sequences, roughly 6% found once. These data come from a study of identical twins. Study outcomes and limitations: Conclusions were based on cross-sectional statistical analysis, without following the same donors.

The germline V and J ends were trimmed by 5 bases and 7 bases, with 13 bases remaining between them. The germline V gene has CDR1 SGHRS and CDR2 YFSETQ. The CDR3 extends over 14 amino acids. The V and J genes are TRBV5-1 and TRBJ1-6; weak D call: TRBD1 (5 bases). This clonotype was sampled from a man aged 18-30 years in good health. Material: naive T cells sorted from blood. CDR3 region: CASRPGSSNSPLHF. The DNA of the CDR3 is TGCGCCAGCAGACCAGGGAGTTCCAATTCACCCCTCCACTTT.